This record concerns one TCR beta chain sequence. The record originates from a study of early T cells in non-severe SARS-CoV-2 infection. For the study at large: The authors sequenced bulk RNA from unsorted whole blood, leaving chains unpaired.

This CDR3 has 15 amino acids. CDR1 is DFQATT, CDR2 SNEGSKA, per germline (reference sequence). V gave up 2 bases and J gave up 1 base, with 13 bases separating them. Each cDNA molecule carried a unique molecular identifier. Using its own MiXCR run on the 5' RACE reads, TCRdb lists one record per CDR3 protein. The sample has about 110,000 distinct CDR3 sequences, around 13% seen once. The starting material was whole blood, obtained at baseline. The V call is TRBV20-1, the J call TRBJ2-3, with D unclear. The clonotype originates from an adult who was a healthcare worker with PCR-confirmed SARS-CoV-2 infection or an uninfected control (not recorded which). Here the CDR3 DNA reads TGCAGTGCTAGAAAAGGGCAGGACGGCACAGATACGCAGTATTTT. It codes for CSARKGQDGTDTQYF.